The entry below describes one T cell receptor beta chain. This sample is part of a study of blood T cell repertoires in COVID-19. Across the study: Collection of acute and convalescent COVID-19 samples took place in the United States, Italy and Spain. Sources were T cells, B-cell-depleted T cells, or PBMCs; the material itself was cDNA or gDNA.

The authors' processing: Nucleated cell counts were estimated from reference gene primer amplification. Libraries were prepared by immunoSEQ multiplex PCR; TCRdb keeps only in-frame clonotypes and omits some of them. The V and J calls and the clone size are those of that table, but D and trimming were determined from the DNA. Among approximately 97,000 clones listed, 90% were seen once. The source material was peripheral blood. The sequence came from a man between 60 and 75 years old with acute or convalescent COVID-19.

The CDR3 region is CASSRGQGRNSPLHF. CDR3 bases: TGTGCCAGCAGTCGCGGACAGGGGAGGAATTCACCCCTCCACTTT. The rearrangement links TRBV5-8 to TRBJ1-6, with 9 bases aligning to TRBD1. Trimming cost V 5 bases and J 7 bases; bases outside gene matches: 7. The CDR3 is made up of 15 amino acids. Germline CDR1 SGHTS, CDR2 YDEGEE.